These 4 T cell receptor beta chains came from one sample sequenced in a study of T cell clonotyping in hematopoietic cell transplantation. Only in-frame clones appear in the TCRdb table, and some are missing; sequencing was by immunoSEQ multiplex PCR. This sample yields more than 25,000 clones, of which 60% to 80% are seen a single time; approximately 6.2% belongs to the top ten. Documented time point: recipient sample about 28 days before transplant, after cytoreduction. The material was peripheral blood mononuclear cells, obtained before stem cell transplant. The receptors derive from a man between 50 and 59 years old with myelodysplastic syndrome. Some clones in this sample may be carry-over from other donors' samples.

The chain uses TRBV6-5 and TRBJ2-5; 9 bases line up with TRBD2. Per the germline V gene, CDR1 is MNHEY and CDR2 is SVGAGI. The junction had 6 bases not matched to a gene; V was cut back by 2 bases and J by 5 bases. The CDR3 is 15 residues long. The CDR3 DNA follows: TGTGCCAGCAGTTACGGGGGCAGCGGGAGGGAGACCCAGTACTTC. Translation gives CASSYGGSGRETQYF.

This clone was counted only a few times. V and J are TRBV6-5 and TRBJ2-1; the match to TRBD1 covers 7 bases. CDR1 is MNHEY, CDR2 SVGAGI, per germline. This CDR3 has 15 amino acids. After removal of 2 bases from V and 7 bases from J, the junction contained 8 bases not matched to a gene. The CDR3 reads CASSYDSGGQNEQFF. The CDR3 DNA is TGTGCCAGCAGTTACGATTCAGGGGGTCAGAATGAGCAGTTCTTC.

Written as DNA, the CDR3 is TGTGCCTGGAGTAGGTTTGAGGCCAAAAACATTCAGTACTTC. Encoded protein: CAWSRFEAKNIQYF. The chain combines TRBV30 with TRBJ2-4; D is ambiguous. CDR1 is GTSNPN, CDR2 SVGIG, per germline (reference sequence). The CDR3 consists of 14 residues. V gave up 2 bases and J gave up 1 base, with 9 bases separating them. The complete variable domain, with remaining parts taken from reference TRBV30 and TRBJ2-4, reads SQTIHQWPATLVQPVGSPLSLECTVEGTSNPNLYWYRQAAGRGLQLLFYSVGIGQISSEVPQNLSASRPQDRQFILSSKKLLLSDSGFYLCAWSRFEAKNIQYFGAGTRLSVL.

The DNA of the CDR3 is TGTGCCAGCAGCCCCGTTTCCGGGGTGCCCACAGATACGCAGTATTTT. Translation gives CASSPVSGVPTDTQYF. The V call is TRBV5-6, the J call TRBJ2-3, with a possible D match to TRBD2 (5 bases). The germline gives CDR1 SGHDT, CDR2 YYEEEE. The CDR3 totals 16 residues. The V end was cut by 4 bases, the J end by 2 bases, with 17 bases between.